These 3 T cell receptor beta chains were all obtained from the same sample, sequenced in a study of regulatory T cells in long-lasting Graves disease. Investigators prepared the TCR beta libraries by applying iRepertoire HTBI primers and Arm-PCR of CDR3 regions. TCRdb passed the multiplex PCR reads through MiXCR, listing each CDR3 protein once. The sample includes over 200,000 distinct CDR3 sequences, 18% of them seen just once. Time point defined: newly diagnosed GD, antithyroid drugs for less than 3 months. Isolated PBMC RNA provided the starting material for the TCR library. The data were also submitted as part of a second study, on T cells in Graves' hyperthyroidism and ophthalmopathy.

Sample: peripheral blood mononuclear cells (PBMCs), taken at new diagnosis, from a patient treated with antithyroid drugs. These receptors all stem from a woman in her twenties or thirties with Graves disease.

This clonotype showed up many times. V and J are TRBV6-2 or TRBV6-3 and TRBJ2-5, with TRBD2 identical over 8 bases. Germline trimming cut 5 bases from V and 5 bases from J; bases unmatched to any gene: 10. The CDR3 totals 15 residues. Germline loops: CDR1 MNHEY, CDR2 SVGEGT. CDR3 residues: CASSLSGVLRETQYF. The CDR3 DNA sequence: TGTGCCAGCAGTCTTAGCGGGGTCTTACGGGAGACCCAGTACTTC.

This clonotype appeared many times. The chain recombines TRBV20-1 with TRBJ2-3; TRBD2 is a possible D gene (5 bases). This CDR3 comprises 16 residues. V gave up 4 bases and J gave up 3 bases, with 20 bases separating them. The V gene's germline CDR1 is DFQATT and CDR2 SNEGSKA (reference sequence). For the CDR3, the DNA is TGCAGTGCTACCAAACACGGCGGCGGGTCTACAGATACGCAGTATTTT. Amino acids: CSATKHGGGSTDTQYF.

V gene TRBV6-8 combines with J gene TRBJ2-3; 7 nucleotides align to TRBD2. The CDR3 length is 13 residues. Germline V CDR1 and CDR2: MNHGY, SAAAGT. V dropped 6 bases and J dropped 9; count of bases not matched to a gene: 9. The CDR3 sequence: CASSRRETRTQYF. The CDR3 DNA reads TGTGCCAGCAGCCGGCGGGAGACCCGGACGCAGTATTTT.